These 4 T cell receptor beta chains came from one sample sequenced in a study of cytomegalovirus exposure and HLA in healthy donors. The PCR contained 60 Vbeta and 13 Jbeta primers. Sequencing was performed with immunoSEQ multiplex PCR; in TCRdb, only in-frame clones are kept and a portion is missing. The table lists 95,000 to 150,000 clones, roughly 80% of them singletons. The sequencing sample was made of PBMCs. The source of these receptors is a female donor in good health and CMV-seropositive.

The V gene is TRBV4-1, the J gene TRBJ2-5, with 8 positions matching TRBD1. Trimming cost V 4 bases and J 2 bases; bases outside gene matches: 3. The germline CDR1 and CDR2 sequences are MGHRA and YSYEKL. The CDR3 spans 14 residues. CDR3: CASSLDRAQETQYF. DNA of the CDR3: TGCGCCAGCAGCCTGGACAGGGCACAAGAGACCCAGTACTTC.

The chain carries TRBV7-8 and TRBJ1-1, with 9 bases identical to TRBD1. CDR1 and CDR2 (germline): SGHVS, FQNEAQ. CDR3 length: 13 amino acids. V trimming: 5 bases; J trimming: 10 bases; junction bases outside the gene matches: 8. CDR3 loop: CASSPRDREGAFF. The CDR3 nucleotides read TGTGCCAGCAGCCCGCGGGACAGGGAGGGAGCTTTCTTT.

The rearrangement uses TRBV30 and TRBJ1-1, with D possibly TRBD1 on 5 matching bases. V was pared by 4 bases and J by 6 bases, with 18 bases between. Germline V CDR1 and CDR2: GTSNPN, SVGIG (reference sequence). The CDR3 loop spans 14 amino acids. The CDR3 nucleotides are TGTGCCTGGAACGGTCTTGGGGCGAAAGCTGAAGCTTTCTTT. As protein: CAWNGLGAKAEAFF.

This clone has a handful of counts. The chain couples TRBV6-5 to TRBJ2-3, with TRBD1 matching over 9 bases. Germline V gene data show CDR1 as MNHEY and CDR2 as SVGAGI. The CDR3 is made up of 16 amino acids. V lost 4 bases and J lost 8; bases outside the gene matches: 13. The CDR3 DNA reads TGTGCCAGCAGTTCCCCGGGACAGGGCGGCATGGGTACGCAGTATTTT. Translating it yields CASSSPGQGGMGTQYF.